There are a few counts of the clone carrying this TCR beta chain. Its antigen is unidentified. Germline V gene data show CDR1 as DFQATT and CDR2 as SNEGSKA (reference sequence). V was pared by 0 bases and J by 12 bases, with 21 bases between. The CDR3 length is 15 residues. This specimen belongs to a study of early T cells in non-severe SARS-CoV-2 infection. Whole-study results and caveats: There was a bias toward anti-spike CD8 responses in VDJdb matching, which missed private and CD4 specificities.

TCRdb ran MiXCR on the 5' RACE reads and lists one entry per CDR3 protein. The table has tens of thousands of distinct CDR3 sequences, more than 4.5% seen once. The sample consisted of whole blood. This receptor was taken from an adult who was a healthcare worker with PCR-confirmed SARS-CoV-2 infection or an uninfected control (not recorded which). The rearrangement uses TRBV20-1 and TRBJ2-4; tentatively, D is TRBD1 or TRBD2 (6 bases each). This CDR3 reads CSARDPAGVGGTQYF. Written as DNA, the CDR3 is TGCAGTGCTAGAGATCCCGCAGGGGTGGGGGGTACTCAGTACTTC.